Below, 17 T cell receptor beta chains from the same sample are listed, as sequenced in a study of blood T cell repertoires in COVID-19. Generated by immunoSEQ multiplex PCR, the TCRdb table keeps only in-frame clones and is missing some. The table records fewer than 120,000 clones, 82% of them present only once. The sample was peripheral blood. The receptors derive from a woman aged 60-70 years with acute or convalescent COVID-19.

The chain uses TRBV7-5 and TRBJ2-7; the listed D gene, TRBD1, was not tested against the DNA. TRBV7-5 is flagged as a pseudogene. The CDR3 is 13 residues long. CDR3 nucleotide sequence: TGTGTCAGAAGCTCTGGACAAACCTACGAGCAGTACTTC. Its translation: CVRSSGQTYEQYF.

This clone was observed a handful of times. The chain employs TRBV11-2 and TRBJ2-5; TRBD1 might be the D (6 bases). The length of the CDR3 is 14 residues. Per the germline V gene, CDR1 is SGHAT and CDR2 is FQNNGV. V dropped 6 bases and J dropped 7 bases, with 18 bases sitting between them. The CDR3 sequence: CASRASAEGGTQYF. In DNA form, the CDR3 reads TGTGCCAGCAGAGCTTCAGCCGAAGGGGGGACCCAGTACTTC. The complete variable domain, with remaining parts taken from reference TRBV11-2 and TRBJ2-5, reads EAGVAQSPRYKIIEKRQSVAFWCNPISGHATLYWYQQILGQGPKLLIQFQNNGVVDDSQLPKDRFSAERLKGVDSTLKIQPAKLEDSAVYLCASRASAEGGTQYFGPGTRLLVL.

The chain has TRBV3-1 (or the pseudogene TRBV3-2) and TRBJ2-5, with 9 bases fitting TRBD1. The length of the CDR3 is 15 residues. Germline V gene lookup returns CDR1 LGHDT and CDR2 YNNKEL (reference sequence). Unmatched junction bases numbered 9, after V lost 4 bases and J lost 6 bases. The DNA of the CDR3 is TGTGCCAGCAGCCCAATCACAGGGGGCCTACAGACCCAGTACTTC. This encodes CASSPITGGLQTQYF.

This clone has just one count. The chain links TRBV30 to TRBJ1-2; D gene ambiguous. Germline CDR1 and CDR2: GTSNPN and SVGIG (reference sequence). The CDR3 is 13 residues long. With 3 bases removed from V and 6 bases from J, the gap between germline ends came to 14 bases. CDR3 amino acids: CAWRRREENGYTF. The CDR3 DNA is TGTGCCTGGAGAAGGAGGGAGGAGAATGGCTACACCTTC.

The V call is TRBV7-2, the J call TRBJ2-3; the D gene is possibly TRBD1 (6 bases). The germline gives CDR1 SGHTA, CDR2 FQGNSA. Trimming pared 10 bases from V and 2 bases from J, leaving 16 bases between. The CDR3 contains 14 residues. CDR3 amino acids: CATSKGEITDTQYF. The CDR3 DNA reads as TGTGCCACCTCAAAGGGGGAAATCACAGATACGCAGTATTTT. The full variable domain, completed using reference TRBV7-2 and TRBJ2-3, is GAGVSQSPSNKVTEKGKDVELRCDPISGHTALYWYRQSLGQGLEFLIYFQGNSAPDKSGLPSDRFSAERTGGSVSTLTIQRTQQEDSAVYLCATSKGEITDTQYFGPGTRLTVL.

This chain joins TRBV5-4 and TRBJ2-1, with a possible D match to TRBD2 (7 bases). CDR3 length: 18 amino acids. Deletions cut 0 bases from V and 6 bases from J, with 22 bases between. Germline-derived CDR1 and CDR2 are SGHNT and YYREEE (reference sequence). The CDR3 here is CASSLAGGRPTRSNEQFF. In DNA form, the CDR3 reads TGTGCCAGCAGCTTGGCGGGGGGCCGTCCGACCAGAAGCAATGAGCAGTTCTTC.

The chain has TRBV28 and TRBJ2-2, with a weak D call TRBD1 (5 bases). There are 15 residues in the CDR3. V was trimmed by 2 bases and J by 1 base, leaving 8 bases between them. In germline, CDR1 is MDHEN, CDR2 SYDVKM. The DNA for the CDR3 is TGTGCCAGCAGTTTAGGGCAGGGGAACACCGGGGAGCTGTTTTTT. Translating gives CASSLGQGNTGELFF.

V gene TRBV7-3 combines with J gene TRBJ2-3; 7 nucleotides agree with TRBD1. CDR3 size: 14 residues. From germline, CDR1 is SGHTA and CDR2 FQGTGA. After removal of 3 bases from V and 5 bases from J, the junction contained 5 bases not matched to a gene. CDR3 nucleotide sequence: TGTGCCAGCAGCTTGGCAGGGGGTATAGATACGCAGTATTTT. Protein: CASSLAGGIDTQYF.

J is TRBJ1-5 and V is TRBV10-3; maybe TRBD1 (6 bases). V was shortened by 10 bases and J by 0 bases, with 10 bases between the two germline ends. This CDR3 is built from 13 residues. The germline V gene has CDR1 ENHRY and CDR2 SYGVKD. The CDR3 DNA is TGTGCCACCGGACAGAATAGCAATCAGCCCCAGCATTTT. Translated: CATGQNSNQPQHF.

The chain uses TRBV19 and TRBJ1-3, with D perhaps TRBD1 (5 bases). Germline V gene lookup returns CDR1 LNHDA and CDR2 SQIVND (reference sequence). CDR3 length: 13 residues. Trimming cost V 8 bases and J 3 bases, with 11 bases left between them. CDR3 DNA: TGTGCCAGTCGCCGGGGGGTTGGAAACACCATATATTTT. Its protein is CASRRGVGNTIYF.

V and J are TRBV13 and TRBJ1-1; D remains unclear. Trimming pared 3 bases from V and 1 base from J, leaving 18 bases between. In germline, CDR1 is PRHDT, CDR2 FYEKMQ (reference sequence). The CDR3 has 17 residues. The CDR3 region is CASSFWSYQVSNTEAFF. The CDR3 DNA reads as TGTGCCAGCAGCTTTTGGTCCTATCAGGTTTCGAACACTGAAGCTTTCTTT.

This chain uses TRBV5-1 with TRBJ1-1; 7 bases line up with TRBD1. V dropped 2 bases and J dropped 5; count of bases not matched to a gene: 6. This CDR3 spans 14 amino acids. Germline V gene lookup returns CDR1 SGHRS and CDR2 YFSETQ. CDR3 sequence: CASSLGGGRTEAFF. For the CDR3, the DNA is TGCGCCAGCAGCTTAGGAGGGGGCCGAACTGAAGCTTTCTTT.

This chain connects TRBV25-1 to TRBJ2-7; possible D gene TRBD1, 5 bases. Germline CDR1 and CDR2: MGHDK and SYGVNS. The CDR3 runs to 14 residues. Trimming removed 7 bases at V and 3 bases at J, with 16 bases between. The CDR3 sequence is CASTGRQFYYEQYF. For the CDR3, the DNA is TGTGCCAGCACCGGGCGACAGTTTTACTACGAGCAGTACTTC.

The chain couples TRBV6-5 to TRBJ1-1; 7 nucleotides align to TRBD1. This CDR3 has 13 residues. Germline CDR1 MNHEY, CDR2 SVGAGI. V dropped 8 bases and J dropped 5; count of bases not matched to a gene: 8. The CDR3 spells CASGLTGETEAFF. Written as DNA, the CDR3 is TGTGCCAGCGGATTAACAGGGGAAACTGAAGCTTTCTTT.

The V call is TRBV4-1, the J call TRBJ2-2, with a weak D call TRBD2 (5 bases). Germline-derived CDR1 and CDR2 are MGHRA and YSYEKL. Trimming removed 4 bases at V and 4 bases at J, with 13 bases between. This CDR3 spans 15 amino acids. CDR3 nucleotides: TGCGCCAGCAGCCGCGGCCAAGGGAGCACCGGGGAGCTGTTTTTT. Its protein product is CASSRGQGSTGELFF.

CDR3 DNA sequence: TGTGCCAGCAGCAGGGGCATTAACTACAATGAGCAGTTCTTC. Residues: CASSRGINYNEQFF. V and J are TRBV14 and TRBJ2-1; tentatively, D is TRBD1 (5 bases). The CDR3 spans 14 residues. Germline loops: CDR1 SGHDN, CDR2 FVKESK. Trimming shortened V by 5 bases and J by 3 bases, and 11 bases separated the two germline ends.

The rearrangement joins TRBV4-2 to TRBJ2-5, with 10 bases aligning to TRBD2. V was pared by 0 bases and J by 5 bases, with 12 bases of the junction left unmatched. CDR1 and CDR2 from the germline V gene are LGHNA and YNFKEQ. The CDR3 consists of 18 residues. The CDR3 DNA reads TGTGCCAGCAGCCAAGATATAGAGCGGGGGGGCGCGGCGGAGACCCAGTACTTC. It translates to CASSQDIERGGAAETQYF.